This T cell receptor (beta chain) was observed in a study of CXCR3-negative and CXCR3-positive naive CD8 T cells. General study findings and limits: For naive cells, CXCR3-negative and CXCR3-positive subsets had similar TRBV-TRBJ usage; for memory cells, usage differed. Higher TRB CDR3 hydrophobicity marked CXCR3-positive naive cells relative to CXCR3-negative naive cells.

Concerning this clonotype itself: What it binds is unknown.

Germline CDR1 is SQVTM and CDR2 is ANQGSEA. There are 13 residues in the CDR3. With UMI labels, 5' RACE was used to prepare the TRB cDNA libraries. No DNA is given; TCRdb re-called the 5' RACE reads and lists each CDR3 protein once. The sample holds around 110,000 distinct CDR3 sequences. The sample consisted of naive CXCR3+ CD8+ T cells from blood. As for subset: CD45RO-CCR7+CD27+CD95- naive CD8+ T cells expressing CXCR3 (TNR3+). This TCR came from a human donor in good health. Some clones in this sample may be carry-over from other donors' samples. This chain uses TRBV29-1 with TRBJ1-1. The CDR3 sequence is CSFWDSGSGGAFF.